These T cell receptor beta chains were read from a single sample in a study of T cell repertoires in cytomegalovirus infection. TCRdb processed the reads anew with MiXCR; each CDR3 protein has one entry. The sample consists of about 63,000 distinct CDR3 sequences, 20% of them appearing once. No antigens are known for them. This sample comprised CD8+ T cells from cultured PBMCs, obtained from culture after CMV antigen stimulation. Receptor source: a human donor in good health (CMV status not recorded). Some clones in this sample may be carry-over from other donors' samples. CDR3s include the opening cysteine and the closing phenylalanine or tryptophan. The D gene is left open where the match is weak. Only some rows state a clone size, as once, few, many or a class for expanded clones.

d_call	v_call	j_call	clone_size	cdr3_nt	cdr3_aa
.	TRBV7-9	TRBJ1-1	few	TGTGCCAGCAGTAATACAGGGCTGGGCACTGAAGCTTTCTTT	CASSNTGLGTEAFF
.	TRBV3-1	TRBJ1-1	.	TGTGCCAGCAGCCGCACGGCAGGGATCAACACTGAAGCTTTCTTT	CASSRTAGINTEAFF
TRBD1	TRBV2	TRBJ1-6	many	TGTGCCAGCAGGACCCCGGGACAGGTCGTCTATAATTCACCCCTCCACTTT	CASRTPGQVVYNSPLHF
TRBD1	TRBV11-2	TRBJ1-1	few	TGTGCCAGCAGCTATCAGGGGGCATCCACTGAAGCTTTCTTT	CASSYQGASTEAFF
TRBD1	TRBV7-9	TRBJ1-4	.	TGTGCCAGCAGCTTTGGGACAGGGGTAAATGAAAAACTGTTTTTT	CASSFGTGVNEKLFF
.	TRBV4-1	TRBJ1-6	.	TGCGCCAGCAGCGAATCAGTGGCCTCACCCCTCCACTTT	CASSESVASPLHF
TRBD2	TRBV6-1	TRBJ2-7	few	TGTGCCAGCAGTGAGTCGGTCAGGGCCACAGCGGGAATCGAGCAGTACTTC	CASSESVRATAGIEQYF
.	TRBV7-2	TRBJ2-1	few	TGTGCCAGCAGCTTAGAAAAAGGTTGGGGCAATGAGCAGTTCTTC	CASSLEKGWGNEQFF
TRBD1	TRBV2	TRBJ2-7	.	TGTGCCAGCAGTGATCGGGGACAGGGGGCCAACGAGCAGTACTTC	CASSDRGQGANEQYF
TRBD2	TRBV6-1	TRBJ2-5	.	TGTGCCAGCAGTGAACTAGCGGGGGACCAAGAGACCCAGTACTTC	CASSELAGDQETQYF
.	TRBV7-9	TRBJ1-1	.	TGTGCCAGCAGCTTACTTGAGATGAACACTGAAGCTTTCTTT	CASSLLEMNTEAFF
TRBD1	TRBV19	TRBJ1-5	few	TGTGCCAGTAAACGAGACAGGGGATTACGCAATCAGCCCCAGCATTTT	CASKRDRGLRNQPQHF
.	TRBV7-9	TRBJ2-7	few	TGTGCCAGCAGCTCCTACTCGGGCGACTACGAGCAGTACTTC	CASSSYSGDYEQYF
.	TRBV7-6	TRBJ1-1	.	TGTGCCAGCAGCCCGATTCAGGGTTGGAACACTGAAGCTTTCTTT	CASSPIQGWNTEAFF
.	TRBV5-6	TRBJ2-4	few	TGTGCCAGCAGCTATTATCACAGGGACGTGACCAAAAACATTCAGTACTTC	CASSYYHRDVTKNIQYF
TRBD2	TRBV7-8	TRBJ2-7	few	TGTGCCAGCAGCTTATGGGGGGGCTCCTACGAGCAGTACTTC	CASSLWGGSYEQYF
.	TRBV7-9	TRBJ1-1	.	TGTGCCAGCAGCTTGACCGACATTGAAGCTTTCTTT	CASSLTDIEAFF
TRBD1	TRBV7-9	TRBJ2-1	few	TGTGCCAGCAGCCCTCGACAGGGGGAGTACAATGAGCAGTTCTTC	CASSPRQGEYNEQFF
.	TRBV6-1	TRBJ2-7	.	TGTGCCAGCAGTCCTACGGGGGATGTCTACGAGCAGTACTTC	CASSPTGDVYEQYF
TRBD1	TRBV7-2	TRBJ1-3	.	TGTGCCAGCAGCCCCGGGACAGCCTCTGGAAACACCATATATTTT	CASSPGTASGNTIYF
.	TRBV27	TRBJ2-5	few	TGTGCCAGCAGTTTATTACTAGGAGCGGAGACCCAGTACTTC	CASSLLLGAETQYF
.	TRBV4-1	TRBJ1-4	.	TGCGCCAGCAGCCAAGATCGGTCAACTAATGAAAAACTGTTTTTT	CASSQDRSTNEKLFF
.	TRBV10-3	TRBJ2-3	few	TGTGCCATCACTGCTGCAGGGGAGGCGACAGATACGCAGTATTTT	CAITAAGEATDTQYF
.	TRBV6-5	TRBJ1-1	.	TGTGCCAGCAGTTACGGCGGAGTTGAAGCTTTCTTT	CASSYGGVEAFF
TRBD1	TRBV7-3	TRBJ2-7	.	TGTGCCAGCAGCCAGCAGGGGGCCGCCTACGAGCAGTACTTC	CASSQQGAAYEQYF
TRBD1	TRBV6-6	TRBJ1-3	few	TGTGCCAGCAGTCCCGGGACAGGGGGCGGGAACACCATATATTTT	CASSPGTGGGNTIYF
.	TRBV27	TRBJ1-6	.	TGTGCCAGCAACGGAGGCTCCTATAATTCACCCCTCCACTTT	CASNGGSYNSPLHF
.	TRBV12-3/TRBV12-4	TRBJ2-2	.	TGTGCCAGCCTGAACACCGGGGAGCTGTTTTTT	CASLNTGELFF
.	TRBV4-1	TRBJ1-4	many	TGCGCCAGCAGCCAAGATTCAGAGATCACGGCTCGGACGGGAGATGAAAAACTGTTTTTT	CASSQDSEITARTGDEKLFF
.	TRBV11-2	TRBJ1-1	few	TGTGCCAGCAGCTTATGGGGCGCAAACACTGAAGCTTTCTTT	CASSLWGANTEAFF